This T cell receptor (beta chain) was observed in a study of technical replicates of blood from several donors. Trimming at V came to 5 bases and at J to 7 bases, leaving 7 bases not matched to a gene. This CDR3 has 15 residues. Germline lookup yields CDR1 PRHDT and CDR2 FYEKMQ (reference sequence). Assay: immunoSEQ multiplex PCR; the TCRdb copy retains only in-frame clones and omits some. The sample lists some 70,000 clones, about 97% occurring once. Sequencing used T cells isolated from PBMCs. V is TRBV13 and J is TRBJ2-1; 11 positions match TRBD2. The clonotype comes from a human donor in good health. In nucleotides, the CDR3 is TGTGCCAGCAGCCCCCTAGCGGGAGGTAGGAATGAGCAGTTCTTC. This gives the protein CASSPLAGGRNEQFF. The complete variable domain, with remaining parts taken from reference TRBV13 and TRBJ2-1, reads AAGVIQSPRHLIKEKRETATLKCYPIPRHDTVYWYQQGPGQDPQFLISFYEKMQSDKGSIPDRFSAQQFSDYHSELNMSSLELGDSALYFCASSPLAGGRNEQFFGPGTRLTVL.